This T cell receptor beta chain is drawn from a study of blood T cell repertoires in COVID-19. Across the study: Some COVID-19 samples were acute and others convalescent; all came from the United States, Italy and Spain. The cDNA or gDNA used as material had been derived from T cells, B-cell-depleted T cells, or PBMCs.

Per the original methods: For nucleated cells, counts were estimated from reference gene primer amplification. Generated by immunoSEQ multiplex PCR, the TCRdb table keeps only in-frame clones and is missing some. V and J calls and clone size follow that table, whereas D and trimming were derived from the DNA. The table has some 220,000 clones, 85% seen once. V was cut by 0 bases and J by 6 bases, with 14 bases left in between. The length of the CDR3 is 15 residues. Per germline, CDR1 LGHNA and CDR2 YNFKEQ. This clonotype originated in a woman aged 55-70 years with active or convalescent COVID-19. The rearrangement uses TRBV4-2 and TRBJ2-5; maybe TRBD1 (6 bases). Specimen: peripheral blood. The CDR3: CASSQETGSGQTQYF. CDR3 coding DNA: TGTGCCAGCAGCCAAGAGACAGGATCGGGGCAGACCCAGTACTTC.